This TCR beta chain appears in the sequencing data of a study of T-cell memory formation after mild COVID-19. The CDR3 runs 14 residues. V gave up 3 bases and J gave up 2 bases, with 8 bases separating them. Each CDR3 protein gets one entry after TCRdb re-called the 5' RACE reads with MiXCR. The table lists approximately 270,000 distinct CDR3 sequences, around 15% of them singletons. This clonotype has more than one count but fewer than ten. The origin of this receptor is a man aged 18 to 30 who had mild COVID-19 (a few samples of this study predate the infection). Cell type and time point are not known. This chain joins TRBV12-3 or TRBV12-4 and TRBJ1-3; tentative D call: TRBD1 (6 bases). The sequenced material came from PBMCs or a T cell subset sorted from them (not recorded which). This CDR3 reads CASSFSGAGNTIYF. In DNA, the CDR3 is TGTGCCAGCAGTTTCTCAGGGGCTGGAAACACCATATATTTT.